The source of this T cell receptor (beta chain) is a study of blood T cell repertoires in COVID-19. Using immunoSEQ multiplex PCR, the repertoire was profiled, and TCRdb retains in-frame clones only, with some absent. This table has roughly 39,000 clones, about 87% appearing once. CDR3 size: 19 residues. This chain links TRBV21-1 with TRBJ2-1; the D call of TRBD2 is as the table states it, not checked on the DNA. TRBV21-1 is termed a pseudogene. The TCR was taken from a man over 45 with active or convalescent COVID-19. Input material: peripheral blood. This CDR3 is CASSRGVWAGSNSYNEQFF. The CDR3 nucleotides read TGTGCCAGCAGCCGGGGGGTCTGGGCCGGGAGTAACTCCTACAATGAGCAGTTCTTC.